A single sample gave rise to the 29 T cell receptor beta chains below, sequenced in a study of CD8+ T cells in alopecia areata. TCR sequencing used cDNA made by reverse transcription of extracted RNA. Assay used: immunoSEQ multiplex PCR; TCRdb lists only in-frame clones, some missing. The sample lists about 160,000 clones, around three fifths occurring once. The treatment: oral pan-JAK inhibitor, 5-10 mg twice daily. The source was CD4+ T cells sorted from blood, collected at week 4, from a patient treated with tofacitinib. The receptors come from a human donor with alopecia areata.

The rearrangement joins TRBV5-4 to TRBJ2-5; 9 bases match TRBD1. Germline V gives CDR1 SGHNT, CDR2 YYREEE (reference sequence). V trimming: 0 bases; J trimming: 0 bases; junction bases outside the gene matches: 0. The CDR3 is made up of 15 amino acids. The CDR3 DNA is TGTGCCAGCAGCTTGGGGACAGGGGACCAAGAGACCCAGTACTTC. Translated, it gives CASSLGTGDQETQYF.

This clone showed up just a few times. The same CDR3 can be traced to other DNA sequences in this sample. The chain recombines TRBV29-1 with TRBJ2-1, with D hard to call. Per the germline V gene, CDR1 is SQVTM and CDR2 is ANQGSEA. The CDR3 contains 10 residues. Trimming stripped 6 bases from V and 4 bases from J, with 4 bases between. The CDR3 sequence: CSVGYNEQFF. The CDR3 DNA reads as TGCAGCGTAGGGTACAATGAGCAGTTCTTC.

This clone was detected only a few times. The chain combines TRBV30 with TRBJ1-2, with 10 bases that match TRBD1. The trim removed 7 bases at V and 5 bases at J, leaving 7 bases unmatched. The CDR3 contains 13 residues. Germline CDR1 GTSNPN, CDR2 SVGIG (reference sequence). In DNA, the CDR3 is TGTGCCTTGCCGGGACAGGGGTTTTATGGCTACACCTTC. Its translation is CALPGQGFYGYTF.

Here the CDR3 reads CAWRGIPGQGVGTEAFF. CDR3 sequence (DNA): TGTGCCTGGAGAGGAATTCCGGGACAGGGGGTTGGCACTGAAGCTTTCTTT. This chain uses TRBV30 with TRBJ1-1; 11 nucleotides line up with TRBD1. Trimming took 3 bases from V and 4 from J; bases not matched to a gene: 13. The CDR3 is 17 amino acids. CDR1 is GTSNPN and CDR2 is SVGIG in the germline V gene (reference sequence).

For this clone: The sample has other DNA sequences that encode this CDR3 too. The chain uses TRBV30 and TRBJ1-5; the match to TRBD1 covers 11 bases. The CDR3 has 14 residues. Germline assignment: CDR1 GTSNPN and CDR2 SVGIG (reference sequence). V trimming: 4 bases; J trimming: 4 bases; junction bases outside the gene matches: 3. The CDR3 here is CAWKGTGGNQPQHF. The CDR3 coding sequence is TGTGCCTGGAAGGGGACAGGGGGTAATCAGCCCCAGCATTTT.

This clone was detected only once. The chain employs TRBV30 and TRBJ1-6; tentatively, D is TRBD1 (5 bases). Germline CDR1 and CDR2: GTSNPN and SVGIG (reference sequence). V shed 5 bases and J shed 6 bases, with 8 bases lying between them. The CDR3 has 12 amino acids. CDR3 residues: CAWGGPNSPLHF. In nucleotides, the CDR3 is TGTGCCTGGGGGGGACCTAATTCACCCCTCCACTTT.

Only a few counts were recorded for this clone. The chain carries TRBV5-1 and TRBJ2-1; D possibly corresponds to TRBD2 (6 bases). V was pared by 2 bases and J by 0 bases, with 9 bases between. Germline-derived CDR1 and CDR2 are SGHRS and YFSETQ. This CDR3 comprises 15 residues. As DNA, the CDR3 is TGCGCCAGCAGCTTCGAACTAGCCTCCTACAATGAGCAGTTCTTC. Translated, it gives CASSFELASYNEQFF.

This clone was recorded a few times. The chain has TRBV5-6 and TRBJ2-2; either TRBD1 or TRBD2 may fit D (6 bases each). V lost 3 bases to trimming and J lost 5 bases, with 8 bases between them. The CDR3 is 13 residues long. Looked up from germline, CDR1 is SGHDT and CDR2 is YYEEEE. The CDR3 region has the DNA TGTGCCAGCAGCTGGGGGGCGACCGGGGAGCTGTTTTTT. Translation gives CASSWGATGELFF.

This clone appeared a few times. The chain recombines TRBV12-5 with TRBJ1-1; no definite D call. Looked up from germline, CDR1 is LGHNT and CDR2 is FRNRAP. The CDR3 consists of 14 residues. V was clipped by 5 bases and J by 0 bases, with 10 bases between them. The CDR3 coding sequence is TGTGCTAGTGGTATGGGCCGTTTGAACACTGAAGCTTTCTTT. This translates into CASGMGRLNTEAFF.

In the case of this clone: This specimen includes other DNA sequences encoding the same CDR3. The chain couples TRBV25-1 to TRBJ1-4; D is possibly TRBD1 (5 bases). Germline V gene data show CDR1 as MGHDK and CDR2 as SYGVNS. The CDR3 sequence is 14 residues long. The ends were cut back, 4 bases at V and 8 bases at J, with 14 bases in the middle. The DNA for the CDR3 is TGTGCCAGCAGTGCCGCTGGGACCAGCGAAAAACTGTTTTTT. It is translated as CASSAAGTSEKLFF.

CDR3 amino acids: CSVAGTPSQDTQYF. The CDR3 DNA reads as TGCAGCGTTGCGGGGACGCCGTCCCAAGATACGCAGTATTTT. The chain has TRBV29-1 and TRBJ2-3, with D possibly being TRBD1 or TRBD2 (5 bases each). This CDR3 has 14 amino acids. V was pared by 4 bases and J by 5 bases, with 16 bases between. From germline, CDR1 is SQVTM and CDR2 ANQGSEA.

The rearrangement joins TRBV5-4 to TRBJ1-2; 7 nucleotides match TRBD1. The germline CDR1 and CDR2 sequences are SGHNT and YYREEE (reference sequence). CDR3 length: 14 residues. Trimming removed 7 bases from V and 4 bases from J; junction bases left unmatched: 10. DNA for the CDR3: TGTGCCAGCTTCCGGACAGGCGGGTCCTATGGCTACACCTTC. The encoded protein is CASFRTGGSYGYTF.

The J gene is TRBJ2-2, the V gene TRBV6-1; D is perhaps TRBD1 or TRBD2 (6 bases each). Germline CDR1 and CDR2: MNHNS and SASEGT. CDR3 size: 14 residues. The V gene lost 9 bases and the J gene lost 3 bases, with 14 bases spanning the gap. The CDR3 DNA reads TGTGCCAGTAGGGGGGACACATACACCGGGGAGCTGTTTTTT. As protein: CASRGDTYTGELFF.

This clone was observed once. The V gene is TRBV6-6, the J gene TRBJ2-7; unclear D gene. The CDR3 has 13 amino acids. Deletions cut 6 bases from V and 3 bases from J, with 12 bases between. Per germline, CDR1 MNHNY and CDR2 SVGAGI (reference sequence). The DNA of the CDR3 is TGTGCCAGCAGCCCCCGGCAGGACTACGAGCAGTACTTC. Translation: CASSPRQDYEQYF.

The chain has TRBV7-9 and TRBJ2-2; D remains unclear. CDR3 length: 16 amino acids. Trimming took off 0 bases at V and 0 bases at J, with 8 bases between the two ends. CDR1 is SEHNR and CDR2 is FQNEAQ in the germline V gene (reference sequence). The CDR3 loop is CASSLAGGPNTGELFF. As DNA, the CDR3 is TGTGCCAGCAGCTTAGCGGGCGGACCGAACACCGGGGAGCTGTTTTTT. Full variable domain (rest looked up from reference TRBV7-9 and TRBJ2-2): DTGVSQNPRHKITKRGQNVTFRCDPISEHNRLYWYRQTLGQGPEFLTYFQNEAQLEKSRLLSDRFSAERPKGSFSTLEIQRTEQGDSAMYLCASSLAGGPNTGELFFGEGSRLTVL.

The chain couples TRBV10-3 to TRBJ2-6; D is uncertain. CDR1 is ENHRY and CDR2 is SYGVKD in the germline V gene. Deletions cut 6 bases from V and 0 bases from J, with 15 bases between. The CDR3 consists of 17 residues. The CDR3 region is CAIRPAAGSSGANVLTF. The CDR3 nucleotides are TGTGCCATCAGGCCCGCCGCAGGAAGCTCTGGGGCCAACGTCCTGACTTTC.

The table lists this clone with a count of one. The chain couples TRBV12-5 to TRBJ1-1; 9 nucleotides match TRBD1. Germline CDR1 is LGHNT and CDR2 is FRNRAP. This CDR3 contains 16 residues. Trimming at V came to 0 bases and at J to 5 bases, leaving 7 bases not matched to a gene. The CDR3 sequence: CASGLVPDRGKTEAFF. The DNA of the CDR3 is TGTGCTAGTGGTTTGGTCCCGGACAGGGGCAAGACTGAAGCTTTCTTT.

The CDR3 DNA sequence: TGTGCCTGGAGTTGGGTTACCCGGGAAGCTTTCTTT. Encoded protein: CAWSWVTREAFF. V is TRBV30 and J is TRBJ1-1; D remains unclear. V was pared by 2 bases and J by 8 bases, with 12 bases between. This CDR3 has 12 amino acids. In germline, CDR1 is GTSNPN, CDR2 SVGIG (reference sequence).

J is TRBJ2-3 and V is TRBV5-1, with D tentatively TRBD1 (6 bases). This CDR3 region has 14 residues. From germline, CDR1 is SGHRS and CDR2 YFSETQ. Trimming took 7 bases from V and 4 from J, leaving 16 bases between them. The DNA of the CDR3 is TGCGCCAGCCGAAACGACAGGTCGTCAGATACGCAGTATTTT. Amino acid sequence: CASRNDRSSDTQYF.

The chain uses TRBV7-2 and TRBJ2-5, with D perhaps TRBD1 or TRBD2 (6 bases each). The germline CDR1 and CDR2 sequences are SGHTA and FQGNSA. The CDR3 totals 17 residues. Trimming shortened V by 6 bases and J by 0 bases, and 20 bases separated the two germline ends. The CDR3 loop reads CASRRGVGRGNQETQYF. CDR3 nucleotides: TGTGCCAGCAGAAGGGGGGTCGGCAGGGGCAACCAAGAGACCCAGTACTTC.

CDR3 protein: CASSSSFVTRDTQYF. The DNA of the CDR3 is TGTGCCAGCAGCAGCTCATTCGTGACGCGAGATACGCAGTATTTT. The chain links TRBV5-4 to TRBJ2-3; no clear D gene. Trimming stripped 4 bases from V and 5 bases from J, with 17 bases between. Per the germline V gene, CDR1 is SGHNT and CDR2 is YYREEE (reference sequence). The CDR3 contains 15 residues.

This clone was detected many times. This chain joins TRBV27 and TRBJ2-4, with D perhaps TRBD1 (6 bases). Trimming removed 8 bases at V and 9 bases at J, with 20 bases between. The CDR3 extends over 14 amino acids. Germline V gene sequence: CDR1 MNHEY, CDR2 SMNVEV (reference sequence). The chain's CDR3 is CASGTQGFGGIQYF. Here the CDR3 DNA reads TGTGCCAGCGGAACACAGGGTTTTGGGGGCATTCAGTACTTC.

This clone was detected only a few times. This sequence joins TRBV29-1 and TRBJ2-5; 12 bases agree with TRBD2. This CDR3 spans 13 amino acids. V was pared by 7 bases and J by 5 bases, with 5 bases of the junction left unmatched. Germline V gives CDR1 SQVTM, CDR2 ANQGSEA. The chain's CDR3 is CSASGGVAETQYF. The CDR3 nucleotides read TGCAGCGCTAGCGGGGGGGTAGCGGAGACCCAGTACTTC.

The rearrangement joins TRBV14 to TRBJ2-7; D call uncertain. The CDR3 extends over 13 amino acids. Trimming cost V 4 bases and J 3 bases, with 10 bases left between them. CDR1 is SGHDN and CDR2 is FVKESK in the germline V gene. Here the CDR3 DNA reads TGTGCCAGCAGCCCCTCCGGTTTCTACGAGCAGTACTTC. Translated: CASSPSGFYEQYF.

As concerns this clone: No DNA is shown, since the ends of the CDR3 on it are uncertain; the CDR3 is the one TCRdb lists. The chain uses TRBV7-9 and TRBJ2-7; the table calls TRBD1, which could not be checked here. Ends included, the CDR3 has 12 residues. CDR1 SEHNR and CDR2 FQNEAQ come from the germline V gene (reference sequence). The CDR3 region is CASSWGQGAKYF.

This clone was detected once. V gene TRBV5-1 combines with J gene TRBJ2-6, with D tentatively TRBD2 (6 bases). CDR1 is SGHRS, CDR2 YFSETQ, per germline. The CDR3 spans 14 residues. V was pared by 4 bases and J by 3 bases, with 8 bases between. This chain's CDR3 is CASSTEGGANVLTF. The CDR3 nucleotides are TGCGCCAGCAGCACGGAGGGTGGGGCCAACGTCCTGACTTTC.

The V gene is TRBV30, the J gene TRBJ1-1; D is undetermined. The ends were cut back, 1 base at V and 1 base at J, with 4 bases in the middle. The CDR3 extends over 12 amino acids. Germline V gives CDR1 GTSNPN, CDR2 SVGIG (reference sequence). CDR3 loop: CAWSERNTEAFF. The CDR3 DNA sequence: TGTGCCTGGAGTGAAAGGAACACTGAAGCTTTCTTT.

The J gene is TRBJ1-5, the V gene TRBV27; the D is unclear. Deletions cut 4 bases from V and 3 bases from J, with 13 bases between. Germline V lookup: CDR1 MNHEY, CDR2 SMNVEV (reference sequence). CDR3 length equals 15 residues. The CDR3 nucleotides read TGTGCCAGCAGTTCCCTACAAAGACTCAATCAGCCCCAGCATTTT. Protein product: CASSSLQRLNQPQHF.

This CDR3 is CASSLPGQGRNEQYF. Here the CDR3 DNA reads TGTGCCAGCAGCTTACCAGGACAGGGTCGCAACGAGCAGTACTTC. The chain carries TRBV7-6 and TRBJ2-7, with 8 bases that match TRBD1. V lost 2 bases to trimming and J lost 5 bases; unmatched junction nucleotides: 8. CDR3 length equals 15 residues. Per germline, CDR1 SGHVS and CDR2 FNYEAQ.